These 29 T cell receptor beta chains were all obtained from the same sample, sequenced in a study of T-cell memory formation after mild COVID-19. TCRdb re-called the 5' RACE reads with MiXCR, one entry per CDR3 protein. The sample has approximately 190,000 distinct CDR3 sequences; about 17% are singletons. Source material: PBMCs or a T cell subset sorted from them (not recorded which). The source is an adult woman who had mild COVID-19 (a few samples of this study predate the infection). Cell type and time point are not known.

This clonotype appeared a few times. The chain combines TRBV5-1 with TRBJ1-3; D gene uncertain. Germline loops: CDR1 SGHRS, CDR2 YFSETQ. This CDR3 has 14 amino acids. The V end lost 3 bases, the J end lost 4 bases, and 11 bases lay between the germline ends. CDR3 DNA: TGCGCCAGCAGCTGGGAGTCCGGGGGAAACACCATATATTTT. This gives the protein CASSWESGGNTIYF.

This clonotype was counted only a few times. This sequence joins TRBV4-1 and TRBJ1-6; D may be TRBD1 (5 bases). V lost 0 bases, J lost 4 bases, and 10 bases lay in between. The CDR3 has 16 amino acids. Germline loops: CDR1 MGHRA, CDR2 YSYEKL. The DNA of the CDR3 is TGCGCCAGCAGCCAAGAACGGGACGGATATAATTCACCCCTCCACTTT. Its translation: CASSQERDGYNSPLHF.

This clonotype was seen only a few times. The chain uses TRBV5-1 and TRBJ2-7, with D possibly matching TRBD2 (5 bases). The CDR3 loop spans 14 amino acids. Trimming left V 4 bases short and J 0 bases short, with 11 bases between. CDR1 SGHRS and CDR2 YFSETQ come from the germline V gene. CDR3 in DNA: TGCGCCAGCAGCCCTCGACGGGACTCCTACGAGCAGTACTTC. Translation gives CASSPRRDSYEQYF.

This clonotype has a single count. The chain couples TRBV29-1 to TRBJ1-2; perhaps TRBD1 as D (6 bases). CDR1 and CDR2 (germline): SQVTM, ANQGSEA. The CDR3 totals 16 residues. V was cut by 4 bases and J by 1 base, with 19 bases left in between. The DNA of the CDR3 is TGCAGCGTTGGTGGGACACTCTTTGGGGTTAACTATGGCTACACCTTC. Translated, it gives CSVGGTLFGVNYGYTF.

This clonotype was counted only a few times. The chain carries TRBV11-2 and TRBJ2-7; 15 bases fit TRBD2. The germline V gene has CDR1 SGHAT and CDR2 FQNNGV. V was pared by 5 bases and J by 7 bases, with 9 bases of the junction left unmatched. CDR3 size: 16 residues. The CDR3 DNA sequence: TGTGCCAGCAGCCGAGGACTAGCGGGAGGGCCGGGGGAGCAGTACTTC. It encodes CASSRGLAGGPGEQYF.

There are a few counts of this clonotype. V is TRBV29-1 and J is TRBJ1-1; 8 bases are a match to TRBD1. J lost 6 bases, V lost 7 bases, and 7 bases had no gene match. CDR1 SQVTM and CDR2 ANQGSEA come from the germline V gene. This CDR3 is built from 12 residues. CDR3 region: CSAGQGTAEAFF. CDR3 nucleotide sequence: TGCAGCGCCGGACAGGGAACAGCTGAAGCTTTCTTT.

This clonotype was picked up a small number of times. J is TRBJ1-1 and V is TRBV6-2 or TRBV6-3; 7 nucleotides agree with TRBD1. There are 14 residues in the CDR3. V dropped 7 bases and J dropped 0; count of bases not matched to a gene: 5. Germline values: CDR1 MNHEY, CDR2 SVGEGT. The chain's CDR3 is CASTRTGLNTEAFF. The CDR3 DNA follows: TGTGCCAGCACCCGGACAGGTTTGAACACTGAAGCTTTCTTT.

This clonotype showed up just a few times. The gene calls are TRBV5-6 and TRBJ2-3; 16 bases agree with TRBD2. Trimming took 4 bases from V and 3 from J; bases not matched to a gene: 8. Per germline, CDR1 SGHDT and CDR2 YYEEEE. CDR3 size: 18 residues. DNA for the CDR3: TGTGCCAGCAGCCAGGGACTAGCGGGAGGGCCCAGTACAGATACGCAGTATTTT. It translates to CASSQGLAGGPSTDTQYF.

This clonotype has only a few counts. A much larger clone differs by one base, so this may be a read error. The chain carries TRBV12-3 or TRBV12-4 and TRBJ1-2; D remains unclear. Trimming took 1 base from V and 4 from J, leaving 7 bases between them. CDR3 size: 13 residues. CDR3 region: CASSLVAIYGYTF. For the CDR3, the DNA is TGTGCCAGCAGTTTAGTGGCAATCTATGGCTACACCTTC.

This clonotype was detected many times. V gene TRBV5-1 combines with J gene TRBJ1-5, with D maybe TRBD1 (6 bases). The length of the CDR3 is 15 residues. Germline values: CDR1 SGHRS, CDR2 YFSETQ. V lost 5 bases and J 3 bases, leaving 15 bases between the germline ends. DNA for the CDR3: TGCGCCAGCAGTCCACAGGGCCTCAACAATCAGCCCCAGCATTTT. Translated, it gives CASSPQGLNNQPQHF. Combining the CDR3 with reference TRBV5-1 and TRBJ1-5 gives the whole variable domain KAGVTQTPRYLIKTRGQQVTLSCSPISGHRSVSWYQQTPGQGLQFLFEYFSETQRNKGNFPGRFSGRQFSNSRSEMNVSTLELGDSALYLCASSPQGLNNQPQHFGDGTRLSIL.

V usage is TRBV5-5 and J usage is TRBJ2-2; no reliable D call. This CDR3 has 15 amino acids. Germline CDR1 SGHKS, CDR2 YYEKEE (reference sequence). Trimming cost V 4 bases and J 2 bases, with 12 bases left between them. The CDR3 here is CASSQTTANTGELFF. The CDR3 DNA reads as TGTGCCAGCAGCCAAACTACCGCTAACACCGGGGAGCTGTTTTTT.

Here the CDR3 reads CASSQGRGTAKNIQYF. The CDR3 nucleotides read TGTGCCAGCAGCCAAGGGAGGGGAACAGCCAAAAACATTCAGTACTTC. The rearrangement joins TRBV14 to TRBJ2-4; a possible D gene is TRBD2 (6 bases). The germline V gene has CDR1 SGHDN and CDR2 FVKESK. The V gene lost 1 base and the J gene lost 0 bases, with 10 bases spanning the gap. The CDR3 sequence is 16 residues long. The variable domain in full, with the rest retrieved from reference TRBV14 and TRBJ2-4, is EAGVTQFPSHSVIEKGQTVTLRCDPISGHDNLYWYRRVMGKEIKFLLHFVKESKQDESGMPNNRFLAERTGGTYSTLKVQPAELEDSGVYFCASSQGRGTAKNIQYFGAGTRLSVL.

The CDR3 DNA sequence: TGTGCCAGCAGTAGGGACCTGACAGGGGTCTATGGCTACACCTTC. As protein: CASSRDLTGVYGYTF. This chain links TRBV27 with TRBJ1-2; TRBD1 aligns across 8 bases. Germline V gives CDR1 MNHEY, CDR2 SMNVEV (reference sequence). With V trimmed by 5 bases and J by 4 bases, 9 bases remained unmatched. This CDR3 has 15 amino acids.

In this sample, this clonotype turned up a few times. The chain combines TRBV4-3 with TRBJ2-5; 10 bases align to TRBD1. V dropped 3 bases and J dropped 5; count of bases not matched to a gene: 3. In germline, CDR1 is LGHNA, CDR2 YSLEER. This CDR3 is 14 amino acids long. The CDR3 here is CASSQTGGIETQYF. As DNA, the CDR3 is TGCGCCAGCAGCCAGACAGGGGGCATCGAGACCCAGTACTTC.

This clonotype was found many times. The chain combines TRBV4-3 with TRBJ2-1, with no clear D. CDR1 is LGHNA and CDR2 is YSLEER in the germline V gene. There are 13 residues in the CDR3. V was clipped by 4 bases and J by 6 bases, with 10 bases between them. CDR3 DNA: TGCGCCAGCAGCCGGAGCCTCGGCAATGAGCAGTTCTTC. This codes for CASSRSLGNEQFF.

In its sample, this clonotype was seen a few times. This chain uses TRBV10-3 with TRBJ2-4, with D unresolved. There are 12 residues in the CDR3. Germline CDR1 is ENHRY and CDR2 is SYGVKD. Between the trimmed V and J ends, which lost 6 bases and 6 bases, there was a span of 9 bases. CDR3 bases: TGTGCCATCAGGAAACAGAGAAACATTCAGTACTTC. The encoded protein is CAIRKQRNIQYF.

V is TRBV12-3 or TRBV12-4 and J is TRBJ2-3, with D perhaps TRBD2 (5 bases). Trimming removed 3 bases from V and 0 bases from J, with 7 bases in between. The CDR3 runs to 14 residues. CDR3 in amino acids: CASSFEGSTDTQYF. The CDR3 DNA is TGTGCCAGCAGTTTTGAGGGTAGCACAGATACGCAGTATTTT.

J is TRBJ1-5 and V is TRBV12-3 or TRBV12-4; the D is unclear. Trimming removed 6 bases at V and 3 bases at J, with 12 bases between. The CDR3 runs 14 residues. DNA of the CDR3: TGTGCCAGCAGCCCGGATAAGCCCAATCAGCCCCAGCATTTT. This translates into CASSPDKPNQPQHF.

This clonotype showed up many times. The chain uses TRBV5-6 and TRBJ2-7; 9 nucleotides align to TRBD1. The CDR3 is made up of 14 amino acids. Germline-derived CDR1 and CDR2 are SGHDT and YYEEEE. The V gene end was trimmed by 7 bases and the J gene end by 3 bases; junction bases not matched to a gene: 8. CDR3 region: CASGTGPGGYEQYF. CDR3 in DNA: TGTGCCAGCGGGACAGGGCCCGGGGGCTACGAGCAGTACTTC.

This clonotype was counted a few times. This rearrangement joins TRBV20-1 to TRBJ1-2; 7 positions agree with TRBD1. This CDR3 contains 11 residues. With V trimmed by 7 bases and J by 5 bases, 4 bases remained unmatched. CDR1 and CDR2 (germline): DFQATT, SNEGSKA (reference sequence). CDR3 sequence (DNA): TGCAGTGGAAGGGGGCTTTATGGCTACACCTTC. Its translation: CSGRGLYGYTF.

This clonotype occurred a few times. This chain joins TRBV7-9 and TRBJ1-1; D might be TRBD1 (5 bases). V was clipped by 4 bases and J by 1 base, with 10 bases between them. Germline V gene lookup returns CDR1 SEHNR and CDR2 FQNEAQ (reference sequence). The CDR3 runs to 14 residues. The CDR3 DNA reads TGTGCCAGCAGCTCGGGACGGCAGAACACTGAAGCTTTCTTT. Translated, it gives CASSSGRQNTEAFF.

The CDR3 DNA reads as TGTGCCAGCAGTACGGACGGTAGCAATCAGCCCCAGCATTTT. Translation: CASSTDGSNQPQHF. This chain uses TRBV4-2 with TRBJ1-5; D remains ambiguous. Trimming stripped 6 bases from V and 0 bases from J, with 9 bases between. In germline, CDR1 is LGHNA, CDR2 YNFKEQ. The CDR3 has 14 residues.

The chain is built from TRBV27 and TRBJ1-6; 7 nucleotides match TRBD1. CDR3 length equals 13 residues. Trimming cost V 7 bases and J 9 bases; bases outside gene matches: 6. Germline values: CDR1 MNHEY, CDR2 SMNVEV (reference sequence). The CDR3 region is CASKGGGGSPLHF. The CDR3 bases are TGTGCCAGCAAGGGAGGGGGCGGTTCACCCCTCCACTTT.

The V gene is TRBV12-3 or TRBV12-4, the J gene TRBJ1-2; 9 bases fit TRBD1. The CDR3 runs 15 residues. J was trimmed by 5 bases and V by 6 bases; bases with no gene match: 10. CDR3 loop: CASSLRRDRAYGYTF. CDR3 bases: TGTGCCAGCAGCCTCCGCCGGGACAGGGCTTATGGCTACACCTTC.

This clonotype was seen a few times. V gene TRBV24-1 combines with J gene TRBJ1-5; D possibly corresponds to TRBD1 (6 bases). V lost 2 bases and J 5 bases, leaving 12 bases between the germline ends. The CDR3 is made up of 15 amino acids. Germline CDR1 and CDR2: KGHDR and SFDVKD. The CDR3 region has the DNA TGTGCCACCAGTGATTCCCGACAGGTCCATCAGCCCCAGCATTTT. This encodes CATSDSRQVHQPQHF.

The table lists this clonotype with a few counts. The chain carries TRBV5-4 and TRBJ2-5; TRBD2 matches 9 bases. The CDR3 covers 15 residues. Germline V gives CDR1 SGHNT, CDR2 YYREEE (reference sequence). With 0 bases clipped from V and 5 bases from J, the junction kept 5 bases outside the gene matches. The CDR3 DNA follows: TGTGCCAGCAGCTTGGTAGCGGGAGTGATGGAGACCCAGTACTTC. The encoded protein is CASSLVAGVMETQYF. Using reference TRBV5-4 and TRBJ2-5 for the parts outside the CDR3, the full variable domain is ETGVTQSPTHLIKTRGQQVTLRCSSQSGHNTVSWYQQALGQGPQFIFQYYREEENGRGNFPPRFSGLQFPNYSSELNVNALELDDSALYLCASSLVAGVMETQYFGPGTRLLVL.

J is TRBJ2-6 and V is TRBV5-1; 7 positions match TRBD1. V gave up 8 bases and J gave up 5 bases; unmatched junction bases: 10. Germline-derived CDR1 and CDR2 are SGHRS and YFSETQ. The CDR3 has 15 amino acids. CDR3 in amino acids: CASSETGDRANVLTF. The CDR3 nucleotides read TGCGCCAGTAGTGAAACAGGGGATCGGGCCAACGTCCTGACTTTC. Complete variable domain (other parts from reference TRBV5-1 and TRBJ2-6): KAGVTQTPRYLIKTRGQQVTLSCSPISGHRSVSWYQQTPGQGLQFLFEYFSETQRNKGNFPGRFSGRQFSNSRSEMNVSTLELGDSALYLCASSETGDRANVLTFGAGSRLTVL.

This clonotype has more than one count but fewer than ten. CDR3 loop: CASRDSTGNYGYTF. The DNA for the CDR3 is TGTGCCAGCAGGGATTCGACAGGGAACTATGGCTACACCTTC. This chain links TRBV12-3 or TRBV12-4 with TRBJ1-2; 7 bases are a match to TRBD1. Trimming cost V 6 bases and J 2 bases; bases outside gene matches: 6. CDR3 size: 14 residues.

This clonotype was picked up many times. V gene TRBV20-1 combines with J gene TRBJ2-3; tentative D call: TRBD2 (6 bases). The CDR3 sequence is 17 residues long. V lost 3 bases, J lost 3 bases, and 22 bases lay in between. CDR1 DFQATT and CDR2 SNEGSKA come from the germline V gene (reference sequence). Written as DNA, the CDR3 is TGCAGTGCTAGGGGGGGTTGGGCCTCGAGTTCGACAGATACGCAGTATTTT. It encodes CSARGGWASSSTDTQYF.